This T cell receptor (beta chain) emerged from a study of blood T cell repertoires in COVID-19. CDR3 size: 16 residues. Germline V gives CDR1 SGHDT, CDR2 YYEEEE. The V gene lost 3 bases and the J gene lost 0 bases, with 14 bases spanning the gap. Clones were sequenced by immunoSEQ multiplex PCR, and TCRdb holds only the in-frame ones, with some missing. Among 250,000 to 300,000 clones listed, about 85% were seen once. The sample consisted of peripheral blood. This TCR came from a woman aged 45-60 years who had recovered from COVID-19. This chain joins TRBV5-6 and TRBJ2-3; TRBD2 might be the D (6 bases). The CDR3 loop is CASSSGVQPSTDTQYF. The DNA for the CDR3 is TGTGCCAGCAGCTCGGGAGTTCAACCTAGCACAGATACGCAGTATTTT.